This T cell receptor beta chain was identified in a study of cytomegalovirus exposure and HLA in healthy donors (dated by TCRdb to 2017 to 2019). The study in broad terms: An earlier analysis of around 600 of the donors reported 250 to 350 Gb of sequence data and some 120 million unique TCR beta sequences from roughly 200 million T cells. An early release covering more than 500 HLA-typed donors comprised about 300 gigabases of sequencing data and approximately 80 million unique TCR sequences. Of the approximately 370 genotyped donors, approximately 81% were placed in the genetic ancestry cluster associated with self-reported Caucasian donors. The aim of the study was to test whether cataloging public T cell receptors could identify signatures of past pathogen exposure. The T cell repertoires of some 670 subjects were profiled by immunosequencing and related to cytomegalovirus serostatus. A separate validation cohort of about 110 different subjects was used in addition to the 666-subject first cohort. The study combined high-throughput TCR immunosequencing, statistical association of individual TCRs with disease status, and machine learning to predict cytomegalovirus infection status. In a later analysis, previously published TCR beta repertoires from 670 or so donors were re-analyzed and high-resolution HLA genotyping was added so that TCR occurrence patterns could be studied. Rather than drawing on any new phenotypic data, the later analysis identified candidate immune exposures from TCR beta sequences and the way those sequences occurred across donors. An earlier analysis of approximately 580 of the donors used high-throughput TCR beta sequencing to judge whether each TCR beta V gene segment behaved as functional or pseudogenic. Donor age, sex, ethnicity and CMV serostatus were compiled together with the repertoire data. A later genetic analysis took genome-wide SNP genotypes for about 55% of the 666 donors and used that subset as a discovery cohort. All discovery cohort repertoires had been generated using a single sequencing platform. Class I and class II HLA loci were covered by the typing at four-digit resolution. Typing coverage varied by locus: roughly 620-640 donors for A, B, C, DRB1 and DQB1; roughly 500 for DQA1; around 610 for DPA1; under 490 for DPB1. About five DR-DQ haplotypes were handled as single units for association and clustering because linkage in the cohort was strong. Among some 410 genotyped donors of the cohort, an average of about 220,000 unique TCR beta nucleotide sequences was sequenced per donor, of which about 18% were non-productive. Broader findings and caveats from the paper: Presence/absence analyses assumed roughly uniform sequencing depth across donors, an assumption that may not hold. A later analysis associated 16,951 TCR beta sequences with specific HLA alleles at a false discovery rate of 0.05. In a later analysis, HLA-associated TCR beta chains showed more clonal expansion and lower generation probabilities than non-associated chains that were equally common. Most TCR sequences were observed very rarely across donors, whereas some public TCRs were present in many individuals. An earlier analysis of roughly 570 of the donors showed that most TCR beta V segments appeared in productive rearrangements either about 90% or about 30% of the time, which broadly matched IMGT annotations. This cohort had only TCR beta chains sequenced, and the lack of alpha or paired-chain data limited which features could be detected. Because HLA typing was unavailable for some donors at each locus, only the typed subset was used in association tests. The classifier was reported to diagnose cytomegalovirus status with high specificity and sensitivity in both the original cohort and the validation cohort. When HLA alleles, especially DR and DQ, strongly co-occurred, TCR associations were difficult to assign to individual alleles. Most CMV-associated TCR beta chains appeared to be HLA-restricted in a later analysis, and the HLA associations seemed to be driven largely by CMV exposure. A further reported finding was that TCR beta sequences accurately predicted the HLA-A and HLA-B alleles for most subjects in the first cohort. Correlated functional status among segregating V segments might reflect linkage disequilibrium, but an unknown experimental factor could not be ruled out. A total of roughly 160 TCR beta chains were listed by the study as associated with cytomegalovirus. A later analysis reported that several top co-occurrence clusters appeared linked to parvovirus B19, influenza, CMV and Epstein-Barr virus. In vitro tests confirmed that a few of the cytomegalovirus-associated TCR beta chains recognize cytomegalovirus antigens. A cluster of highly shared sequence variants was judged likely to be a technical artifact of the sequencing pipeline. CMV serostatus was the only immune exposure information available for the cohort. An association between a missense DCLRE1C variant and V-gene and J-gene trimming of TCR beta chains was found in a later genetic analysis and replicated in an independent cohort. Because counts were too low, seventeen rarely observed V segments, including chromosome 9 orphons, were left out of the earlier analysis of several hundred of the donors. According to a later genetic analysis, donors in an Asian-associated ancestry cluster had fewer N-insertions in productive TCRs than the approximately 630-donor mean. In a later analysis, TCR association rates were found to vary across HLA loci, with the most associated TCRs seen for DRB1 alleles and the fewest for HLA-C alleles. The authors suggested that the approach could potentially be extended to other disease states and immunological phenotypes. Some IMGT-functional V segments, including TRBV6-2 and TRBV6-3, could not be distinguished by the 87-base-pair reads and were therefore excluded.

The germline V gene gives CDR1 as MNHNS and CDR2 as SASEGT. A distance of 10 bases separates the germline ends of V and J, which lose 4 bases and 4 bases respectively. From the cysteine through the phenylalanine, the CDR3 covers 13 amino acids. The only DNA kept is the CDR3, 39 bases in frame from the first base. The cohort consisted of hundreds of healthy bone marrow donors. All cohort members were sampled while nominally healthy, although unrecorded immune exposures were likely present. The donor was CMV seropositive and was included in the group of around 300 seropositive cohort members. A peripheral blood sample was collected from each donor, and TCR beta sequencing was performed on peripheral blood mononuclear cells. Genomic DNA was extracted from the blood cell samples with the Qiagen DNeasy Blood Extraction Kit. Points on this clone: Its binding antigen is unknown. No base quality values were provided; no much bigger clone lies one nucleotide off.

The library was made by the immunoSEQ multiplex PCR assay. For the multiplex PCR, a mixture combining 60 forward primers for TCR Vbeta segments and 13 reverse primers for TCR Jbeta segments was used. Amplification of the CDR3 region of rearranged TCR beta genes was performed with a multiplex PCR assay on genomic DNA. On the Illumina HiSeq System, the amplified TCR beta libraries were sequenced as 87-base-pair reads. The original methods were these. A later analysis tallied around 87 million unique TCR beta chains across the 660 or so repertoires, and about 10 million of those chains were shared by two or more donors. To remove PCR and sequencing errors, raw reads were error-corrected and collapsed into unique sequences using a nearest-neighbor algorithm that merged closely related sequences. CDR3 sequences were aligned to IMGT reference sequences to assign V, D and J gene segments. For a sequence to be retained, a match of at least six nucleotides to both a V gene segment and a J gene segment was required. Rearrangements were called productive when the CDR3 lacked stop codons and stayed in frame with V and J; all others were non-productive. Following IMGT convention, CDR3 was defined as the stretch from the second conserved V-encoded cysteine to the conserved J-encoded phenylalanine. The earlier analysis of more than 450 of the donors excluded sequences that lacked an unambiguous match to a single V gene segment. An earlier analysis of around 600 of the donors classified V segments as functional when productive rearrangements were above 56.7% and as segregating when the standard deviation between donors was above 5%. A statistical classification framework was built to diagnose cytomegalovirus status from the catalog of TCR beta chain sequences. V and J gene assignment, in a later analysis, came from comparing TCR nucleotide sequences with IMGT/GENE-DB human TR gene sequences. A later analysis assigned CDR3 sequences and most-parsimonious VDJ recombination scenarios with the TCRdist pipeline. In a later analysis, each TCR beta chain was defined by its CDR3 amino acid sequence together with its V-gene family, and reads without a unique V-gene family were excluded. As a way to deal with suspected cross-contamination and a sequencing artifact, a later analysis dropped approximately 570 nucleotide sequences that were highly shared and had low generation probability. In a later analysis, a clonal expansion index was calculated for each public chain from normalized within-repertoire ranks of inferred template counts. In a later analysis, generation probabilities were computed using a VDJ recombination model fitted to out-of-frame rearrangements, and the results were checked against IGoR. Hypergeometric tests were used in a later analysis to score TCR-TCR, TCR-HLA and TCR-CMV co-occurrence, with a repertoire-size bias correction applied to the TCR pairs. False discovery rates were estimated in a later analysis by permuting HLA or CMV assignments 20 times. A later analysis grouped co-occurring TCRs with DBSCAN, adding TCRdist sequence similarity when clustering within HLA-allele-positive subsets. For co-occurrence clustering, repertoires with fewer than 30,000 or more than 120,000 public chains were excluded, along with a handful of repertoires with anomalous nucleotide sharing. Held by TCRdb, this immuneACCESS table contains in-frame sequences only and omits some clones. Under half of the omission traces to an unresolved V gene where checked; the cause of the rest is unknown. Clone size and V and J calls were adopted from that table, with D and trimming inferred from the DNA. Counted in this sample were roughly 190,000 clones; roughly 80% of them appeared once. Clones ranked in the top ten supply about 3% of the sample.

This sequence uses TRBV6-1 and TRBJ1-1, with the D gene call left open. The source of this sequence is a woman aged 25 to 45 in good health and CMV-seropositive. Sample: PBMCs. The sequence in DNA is TGTGCCAGCAGTGGCGGAGACCGCACTGAAGCTTTCTTT. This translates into CASSGGDRTEAFF.